What follows are 18 T cell receptor beta chains derived from one specimen sequenced in a study of identical twins. MiXCR, applied by TCRdb to the 5' RACE reads, yields one record per CDR3 protein. This sample carries around 250,000 distinct CDR3 sequences, approximately 7% of them seen once, and the ten largest clones take roughly 3.6%. In addition, the sample was reused for a study of yellow fever vaccine responses in identical twins.

The sample comprised memory (CD45RO+) T cells sorted from blood. These receptor sequences come from a woman under 30 in good health.

This clonotype was counted ten times or more. This chain connects TRBV3-1 to TRBJ1-5; D might be TRBD1 (6 bases). CDR3 size: 14 residues. Germline CDR1 reads LGHDT; CDR2 reads YNNKEL (reference sequence). Trimming pared 5 bases from V and 3 bases from J, leaving 11 bases between. CDR3 in DNA: TGTGCCAGCAGCTTCGGACAGAACAATCAGCCCCAGCATTTT. It is translated as CASSFGQNNQPQHF.

This clonotype was seen more than once but under ten times. The chain uses TRBV5-1 and TRBJ1-1; D is possibly TRBD1 (6 bases). Germline V gene lookup returns CDR1 SGHRS and CDR2 YFSETQ. The CDR3 has 16 residues. The germline V and J ends were trimmed by 2 bases and 1 base, with 15 bases remaining between them. The CDR3 protein is CASSFLGASSNTEAFF. CDR3 coding DNA: TGCGCCAGCAGCTTTCTGGGGGCGTCTTCGAACACTGAAGCTTTCTTT.

This clonotype was detected many times. V is TRBV24-1 and J is TRBJ2-3; the match to TRBD2 covers 7 bases. There are 15 residues in the CDR3. In germline, CDR1 is KGHDR, CDR2 SFDVKD. V lost 5 bases and J lost 2; bases outside the gene matches: 6. The CDR3: CATSVAGATTDTQYF. CDR3 nucleotides: TGTGCCACCAGTGTGGCGGGAGCGACCACAGATACGCAGTATTTT.

This sequence joins TRBV20-1 and TRBJ2-1; 12 nucleotides line up with TRBD2. After removal of 8 bases from V and 4 bases from J, the junction contained 3 bases not matched to a gene. The CDR3 runs 13 residues. Germline V CDR1 and CDR2: DFQATT, SNEGSKA (reference sequence). The DNA of the CDR3 is TGCAGTCTAGCGGGAGGGGGTTACAATGAGCAGTTCTTC. Translating gives CSLAGGGYNEQFF.

This clonotype turned up a few times. The chain recombines TRBV12-3 or TRBV12-4 with TRBJ2-3; unclear D gene. The V gene lost 6 bases and the J gene lost 4 bases, with 11 bases spanning the gap. This CDR3 is built from 13 residues. DNA of the CDR3: TGTGCCAGCAGGCCCGTAGTGGCAGATACGCAGTATTTT. Its translation is CASRPVVADTQYF.

The genes are TRBV5-1 and TRBJ2-3; TRBD2 agrees at 7 bases. CDR1 is SGHRS, CDR2 YFSETQ, per germline. This CDR3 spans 15 amino acids. After removal of 1 base from V and 1 base from J, the junction contained 3 bases not matched to a gene. This CDR3 is CASSLSGAGTDTQYF. DNA for the CDR3: TGCGCCAGCAGCTTGAGCGGGGCTGGCACAGATACGCAGTATTTT.

V and J are TRBV18 and TRBJ2-3; D is undetermined. Germline V gene lookup returns CDR1 KGHSH and CDR2 LQKENI. The CDR3 has 12 residues. The V and J ends lost 4 bases and 5 bases respectively, with 7 bases between them. CDR3 loop: CASSRPRDTQYF. The CDR3 DNA reads TGTGCCAGCTCACGCCCGCGAGATACGCAGTATTTT.

The sample holds many counts of this clonotype. The chain carries TRBV5-6 and TRBJ1-6, with no clear D. Trimming took 0 bases from V and 0 from J, leaving 10 bases between them. This CDR3 has 17 amino acids. In germline, CDR1 is SGHDT, CDR2 YYEEEE. The CDR3 loop is CASSLEWSSSYNSPLHF. The CDR3 DNA sequence: TGTGCCAGCAGCTTGGAGTGGTCTTCCTCCTATAATTCACCCCTCCACTTT.

This clonotype was seen a few times. The rearrangement links TRBV29-1 to TRBJ2-7, with D unresolved. Germline V gene data show CDR1 as SQVTM and CDR2 as ANQGSEA. V lost 7 bases and J 4 bases, leaving 11 bases between the germline ends. This CDR3 is 11 amino acids long. CDR3 nucleotide sequence: TGCAGCGCCGACGACGGGTACGAGCAGTACGTC. The encoded protein is CSADDGYEQYV.

This clonotype was seen a handful of times. The chain is built from TRBV27 and TRBJ2-3; 10 nucleotides agree with TRBD2. Germline assignment: CDR1 MNHEY and CDR2 SMNVEV (reference sequence). The CDR3 has 15 amino acids. The V segment lost 4 bases and the J segment 6 bases; nucleotides outside the gene matches: 7. The CDR3 loop reads CASSSLAGVGDTQYF. The CDR3 DNA reads as TGTGCCAGCAGTTCCCTAGCGGGAGTAGGGGATACGCAGTATTTT.

The rearrangement joins TRBV7-8 to TRBJ2-7; the match to TRBD2 covers 9 bases. The CDR3 has 16 amino acids. With V trimmed by 0 bases and J by 2 bases, 5 bases remained unmatched. Germline V gene data show CDR1 as SGHVS and CDR2 as FQNEAQ. The CDR3 loop reads CASSLAGGGAAYEQYV. The CDR3 bases are TGTGCCAGCAGCTTAGCTGGCGGGGGGGCCGCCTACGAGCAGTACGTC.

This clonotype has at least ten counts. V is TRBV25-1 and J is TRBJ1-3, with D possibly being TRBD1 (5 bases). From germline, CDR1 is MGHDK and CDR2 SYGVNS. The V and J ends lost 2 bases and 4 bases respectively, with 9 bases between them. CDR3 length: 14 residues. CDR3 loop: CASSEGGSGNTIYF. The CDR3 DNA sequence: TGTGCCAGCAGTGAAGGGGGGTCCGGAAACACCATATATTTT.

This clonotype showed up just a few times. The V and J genes are TRBV10-3 and TRBJ1-5; D may be TRBD1 (5 bases). Germline V CDR1 and CDR2: ENHRY, SYGVKD. The CDR3 runs to 13 residues. Trimming left V 6 bases short and J 4 bases short, with 10 bases between. CDR3 in amino acids: CAIRAGGNQPQHF. The CDR3, as DNA: TGTGCCATCAGGGCCGGGGGGAATCAGCCCCAGCATTTT.

This clonotype was picked up a small number of times. The gene calls are TRBV3-1 and TRBJ1-6; D is unclear. The CDR3 covers 14 residues. Trimming took off 0 bases at V and 9 bases at J, with 9 bases between the two ends. The germline V gene encodes CDR1 LGHDT and CDR2 YNNKEL (reference sequence). The CDR3 region is CASSQDLRSSPLHF. DNA of the CDR3: TGTGCCAGCAGCCAAGATCTGAGGAGTTCACCCCTCCACTTT.

This clonotype was seen a few times. V and J are TRBV18 and TRBJ1-1; D unclear. The CDR3 sequence is 12 residues long. Germline lookup yields CDR1 KGHSH and CDR2 LQKENI. V lost 2 bases and J lost 10, with 11 bases in between. The CDR3 here is CASSPTGDLAFF. CDR3 DNA: TGTGCCAGCTCACCAACCGGGGATCTAGCTTTCTTT.

This sequence joins TRBV29-1 and TRBJ2-3; D not resolved. This CDR3 is built from 12 residues. Trimming shortened V by 2 bases and J by 6 bases, and 9 bases separated the two germline ends. CDR1 SQVTM and CDR2 ANQGSEA come from the germline V gene. The CDR3: CSVETLGDTQYF. The CDR3 DNA reads TGCAGCGTTGAAACGCTTGGGGATACGCAGTATTTT.

A few counts support this clonotype. The chain uses TRBV20-1 and TRBJ2-3; 10 nucleotides line up with TRBD1. CDR1 is DFQATT, CDR2 SNEGSKA, per germline (reference sequence). The V segment lost 2 bases and the J segment 0 bases; nucleotides outside the gene matches: 8. The CDR3 has 17 residues. The CDR3 loop reads CSARSWGTGASTDTQYF. CDR3 nucleotides: TGCAGTGCTAGATCCTGGGGGACAGGGGCTAGCACAGATACGCAGTATTTT.

Many counts were recorded for this clonotype. The chain joins TRBV7-6 to TRBJ2-5; 7 positions agree with TRBD2. The CDR3 contains 15 residues. Trimming removed 2 bases from V and 1 base from J; junction bases left unmatched: 4. Germline lookup yields CDR1 SGHVS and CDR2 FNYEAQ. The CDR3 sequence: CASSLLAGAQETQYF. The CDR3 DNA is TGTGCCAGCAGCTTATTGGCGGGAGCCCAAGAGACCCAGTACTTC. The variable domain in full, with the rest retrieved from reference TRBV7-6 and TRBJ2-5, is GAGVSQSPRYKVTKRGQDVALRCDPISGHVSLYWYRQALGQGPEFLTYFNYEAQQDKSGLPNDRFSAERPEGSISTLTIQRTEQRDSAMYRCASSLLAGAQETQYFGPGTRLLVL.